This entry is about one T cell receptor (beta chain). The target antigen is unknown. This sequence may be a read error, since a much larger clone differs from it by one base. This CDR3 is missing its conserved last phenylalanine or tryptophan, likely due to a read error. Constant-region reverse primers amplified full-length variable regions, followed by semi-nested Nested Universal Primer A PCR. MiXCR, run by TCRdb on the 5' RACE reads, gives a single entry per CDR3 protein. This sample has over 45,000 distinct CDR3 sequences, with 26% found just once. CDR1 and CDR2 (germline): SGDLS, YYNGEE. Trimming pared 4 bases from V and 0 bases from J, leaving 12 bases between. CDR3 size: 15 residues. Findings and limits, study-wide: In terms of TCR gene usage, tumor memory CD4+ T cells clustered together with blood and lymph node memory CD4+ cells, as well as with lymph node naive CD4+ cells. The larger cohort examined one V-J beta rearrangement, not whole repertoires.

The sorted Tregs were CD4+CD25+CD127-/low cells. The TCR sequence derives from a female donor with breast cancer. The rearrangement links TRBV9 to TRBJ2-3; D not certain. Input material: tumor-infiltrating Tregs sorted from the breast tumor. This CDR3 is CASSQKAPSTDTQYL. The CDR3 bases are TGTGCCAGCAGCCAGAAGGCCCCTAGCACAGATACGCAGTATCTT.